The 12 T cell receptor beta chains given below trace back to one sample, sequenced in a study of sequential checkpoint blockade in melanoma. This sample's treatment: randomized to nivolumab then ipilimumab (arm A) or the reverse (arm B). The repertoire was sequenced with immunoSEQ multiplex PCR; TCRdb's copy has only in-frame clones and lacks some. The sample contains 15,000 to 20,000 clones, around 72% of which appear only once. Sequences were derived from CD8+ T cells sorted from blood (inferred from file names), sampled from a patient given nivolumab and ipilimumab in sequence. These TCRs come from a human donor with melanoma.

The gene calls are TRBV9 and TRBJ2-7; TRBD2 aligns across 8 bases. The germline V gene has CDR1 SGDLS and CDR2 YYNGEE. The CDR3 runs 14 residues. The V and J ends lost 3 bases and 0 bases, in that order; junction bases with no gene match: 2. In nucleotides, the CDR3 is TGTGCCAGCAGCGGAGCGGGAGACTCCTACGAGCAGTACTTC. Its protein product is CASSGAGDSYEQYF.

The rearrangement uses TRBV7-9 and TRBJ1-1; D perhaps matches TRBD1 (6 bases). CDR3 length: 14 amino acids. The V gene's germline CDR1 is SEHNR and CDR2 FQNEAQ (reference sequence). Trimming took 4 bases from V and 4 from J, leaving 13 bases between them. CDR3 DNA: TGTGCCAGCAGCTGGTACAGGGAATTCACTGAAGCTTTCTTT. This sequence encodes CASSWYREFTEAFF.

CDR3 amino acids: CASSLNFYEQYF. The CDR3 region has the DNA TGTGCCAGCAGTTTGAACTTCTACGAGCAGTACTTC. The rearrangement links TRBV9 to TRBJ2-7; D is uncertain. The CDR3 length is 12 residues. Germline CDR1 is SGDLS and CDR2 is YYNGEE. V shed 5 bases and J shed 3 bases, with 9 bases lying between them.

The chain joins TRBV19 to TRBJ1-1; 7 positions match TRBD1. V was clipped by 3 bases and J by 2 bases; unmatched bases: 3. CDR3 size: 14 residues. Germline V gives CDR1 LNHDA, CDR2 SQIVND (reference sequence). The CDR3 protein is CASSIGTENTEAFF. The CDR3 DNA follows: TGTGCCAGTAGTATTGGGACAGAAAACACTGAAGCTTTCTTT.

The rearrangement links TRBV27 to TRBJ1-5; 8 bases agree with TRBD1. With V trimmed by 3 bases and J by 6 bases, 4 bases remained unmatched. The CDR3 has 14 amino acids. Germline V CDR1 and CDR2: MNHEY, SMNVEV (reference sequence). The DNA for the CDR3 is TGTGCCAGCAGTTTCGGACAGGGAACTCAGCCCCAGCATTTT. The encoded protein is CASSFGQGTQPQHF.

This sequence joins TRBV5-5 and TRBJ1-2; the D is unclear. The CDR3 is 13 residues long. Trimming took 0 bases from V and 6 from J, leaving 9 bases between them. CDR1 is SGHKS and CDR2 is YYEKEE in the germline V gene (reference sequence). CDR3 region: CASSLGLIDGYTF. DNA of the CDR3: TGTGCCAGCAGCTTGGGACTTATCGATGGCTACACCTTC.

This clone was seen more than once but under ten times. V usage is TRBV6-6 and J usage is TRBJ2-7; 11 bases are a match to TRBD2. The CDR3 has 16 residues. Germline V gene sequence: CDR1 MNHNY, CDR2 SVGAGI (reference sequence). V lost 6 bases and J lost 6; bases outside the gene matches: 13. The CDR3 is CASSYQTGTSGIEQYF. DNA of the CDR3: TGTGCCAGCAGCTATCAGACCGGGACTAGCGGAATCGAGCAGTACTTC.

The count of this clone is one. The gene calls are TRBV30 and TRBJ1-1; D is possibly TRBD1 (6 bases). Trimming removed 1 base from V and 9 bases from J, with 15 bases in between. Germline loops: CDR1 GTSNPN, CDR2 SVGIG (reference sequence). This CDR3 comprises 13 residues. This CDR3 reads CAWSDERQEKAFF. The CDR3 bases are TGTGCCTGGAGTGACGAGAGACAGGAGAAAGCTTTCTTT.

The genes are TRBV6-1 and TRBJ1-3, with D unresolved. CDR1 and CDR2 (germline): MNHNS, SASEGT. Trimming pared 0 bases from V and 14 bases from J, leaving 5 bases between. The CDR3 is 10 amino acids. The CDR3 region is CASSEAVLYF. The CDR3 DNA is TGTGCCAGCAGTGAAGCCGTCCTATATTTT.

This clone was seen just once. This sequence joins TRBV27 and TRBJ1-1; 7 nucleotides agree with TRBD1. J was trimmed by 0 bases and V by 1 base; bases with no gene match: 5. CDR3 length equals 16 residues. From germline, CDR1 is MNHEY and CDR2 SMNVEV (reference sequence). The CDR3 nucleotides read TGTGCCAGCAGTTTATTAGGGGGCTTCATGAACACTGAAGCTTTCTTT. Translated: CASSLLGGFMNTEAFF.

The CDR3 here is CASSSGTGTYEQYF. The CDR3 DNA sequence: TGCGCCAGCAGCTCCGGGACAGGAACCTACGAGCAGTACTTC. V is TRBV5-1 and J is TRBJ2-7, with 8 positions matching TRBD1. Trimming at V came to 3 bases and at J to 2 bases, leaving 4 bases not matched to a gene. This CDR3 is 14 amino acids long. Per germline, CDR1 SGHRS and CDR2 YFSETQ.

The chain uses TRBV19 and TRBJ1-5; 7 nucleotides agree with TRBD1. CDR1 LNHDA and CDR2 SQIVND come from the germline V gene (reference sequence). The junction had 4 bases not matched to a gene; V was cut back by 2 bases and J by 6 bases. The CDR3 sequence is 14 residues long. The DNA of the CDR3 is TGTGCCAGTAGTATAATAGGGGGCGGTCAGCCCCAGCATTTT. Translation: CASSIIGGGQPQHF.